This TCR beta chain appears in the sequencing data of a study of identical twins. Trimming took off 0 bases at V and 2 bases at J, with 11 bases between the two ends. The CDR3 spans 15 residues. Germline V gives CDR1 MNHEY, CDR2 SMNVEV (reference sequence). TCRdb passed the 5' RACE reads through MiXCR, listing each CDR3 protein once. Among 1.5 million to 2 million distinct CDR3 sequences, roughly 35% were seen once, and the ten largest hold roughly 0.3%. The sample holds a few counts of this clonotype. The origin of this receptor is a newborn girl in good health. The sample comprised cord blood. The chain carries TRBV27 and TRBJ2-7; D may correspond to TRBD1 or TRBD2 (5 bases each). CDR3 nucleotides: TGTGCCAGCAGTTTATCGAGGGGACCCGCCTACGAGCAGTACTTC. This codes for CASSLSRGPAYEQYF.